The 23 T cell receptor beta chains below come from one sample, sequenced in a study of metastatic and nonmetastatic thyroid tumors. TCRdb reanalyzed the PCR reads with MiXCR. The sample contains about 32,000 clones, 20% to 30% of which appear only once. Not a single patient had been given any form of treatment at any point before undergoing thyroid surgery. Sequencing input: blood. These receptors were obtained from a female donor with papillary thyroid cancer or a benign thyroid nodule (not recorded which). Some clones in this sample may be carry-over from other donors' samples.

Of note for this clone: The conserved closing phenylalanine or tryptophan is absent in this CDR3, likely reflecting a read error. V usage is TRBV11-3 and J usage is TRBJ2-1; 8 bases line up with TRBD1. Germline CDR1 reads SGHNT; CDR2 reads YENEEA. The ends lost 1 base at V and 7 bases at J; junction bases unmatched: 3. CDR3 length: 14 amino acids. The CDR3 DNA sequence: TGTGCCAGCAGCTTAGGACAGGGGTTTAATGAGCAGTTCCTC. This codes for CASSLGQGFNEQFL.

The chain is built from TRBV5-1 and TRBJ1-6, with D hard to call. The CDR3 has 14 amino acids. Trimming left V 4 bases short and J 8 bases short, with 13 bases between. Germline V CDR1 and CDR2: SGHRS, YFSETQ. The CDR3 nucleotides read TGCGCCAGCAGCCTAGCGGTGGGATATTCACCCCTCCACTTT. Translated, it gives CASSLAVGYSPLHF.

This clone occurred a few times. This rearrangement joins TRBV11-2 to TRBJ2-1; 8 nucleotides match TRBD1. Losses at the gene ends were 1 base for V and 7 bases for J; bases not matched to a gene: 6. The CDR3 loop spans 15 amino acids. Germline V CDR1 and CDR2: SGHAT, FQNNGV. The CDR3 is CASSLGTGKQNEQFF. The CDR3 coding sequence is TGTGCCAGCAGCTTAGGGACAGGGAAACAGAATGAGCAGTTCTTC.

This clone was detected many times. V is TRBV5-1 and J is TRBJ1-6; D not resolved. Trimming took 6 bases from V and 5 from J, leaving 9 bases between them. From germline, CDR1 is SGHRS and CDR2 YFSETQ. The CDR3 is 13 residues long. DNA for the CDR3: TGCGCCAGCATGCGGGAGGATAATTCACCCCTCCACTTT. It translates to CASMREDNSPLHF.

To note about this clone: Its ends do not fully match the called genes, so a read error is possible. V gene TRBV27 combines with J gene TRBJ2-3, with D perhaps given as TRBD1 or TRBD2 (7 bases each). Per germline, CDR1 MNHEY and CDR2 SMNVEV (reference sequence). This CDR3 is built from 17 residues. CDR3 bases: TGTGCCCGCAGTCCAAACCCCGGGGAGGGGGACAGAGATACTCAGTATTTT. Its protein product is CARSPNPGEGDRDTQYF.

The genes are TRBV30 and TRBJ2-7, with TRBD2 matching 7 bases. V shed 1 base, J shed 2 bases, and the junction held 2 bases outside the gene matches. The CDR3 runs 13 residues. Germline CDR1 reads GTSNPN; CDR2 reads SVGIG (reference sequence). CDR3 nucleotides: TGTGCCTGGAGTGCGGGAGGAGCCTACGAGCAGTACTTC. Protein: CAWSAGGAYEQYF. The whole variable domain, filled in from reference TRBV30 and TRBJ2-7, reads SQTIHQWPATLVQPVGSPLSLECTVEGTSNPNLYWYRQAAGRGLQLLFYSVGIGQISSEVPQNLSASRPQDRQFILSSKKLLLSDSGFYLCAWSAGGAYEQYFGPGTRLTVT.

The table lists this clone with a few counts. The chain links TRBV9 to TRBJ2-1; perhaps TRBD2 as D (5 bases). Trimming cost V 0 bases and J 6 bases, with 10 bases left between them. CDR1 and CDR2 from the germline V gene are SGDLS and YYNGEE. The CDR3 extends over 14 amino acids. CDR3 residues: CASSVAGNFNEQFF. The CDR3, as DNA: TGTGCCAGCAGCGTAGCGGGGAATTTCAATGAGCAGTTCTTC.

This clone was counted at least ten times. The chain links TRBV7-8 to TRBJ1-5, with 7 positions matching TRBD1. J lost 1 base, V lost 0 bases, and 0 bases had no gene match. The germline gives CDR1 SGHVS, CDR2 FQNEAQ. This CDR3 has 15 residues. The CDR3 spells CASSLATGSNQPQHF. Here the CDR3 DNA reads TGTGCCAGCAGCTTAGCGACAGGGAGCAATCAGCCCCAGCATTTT.

This clone is categorized as medium-sized (0.01 to 0.1%). The chain has TRBV27 and TRBJ2-7, with TRBD2 matching 10 bases. V lost 6 bases and J lost 2; bases outside the gene matches: 7. The CDR3 sequence is 15 residues long. Germline CDR1 and CDR2: MNHEY and SMNVEV (reference sequence). The CDR3 loop reads CASRLTSGSPYEQYF. The DNA for the CDR3 is TGTGCCAGCAGGCTGACTAGCGGGTCTCCCTACGAGCAGTACTTC.

This clone was counted many times. This may be a read error, as it is one base from a much larger clone. The rearrangement uses TRBV6-1 and TRBJ2-2; 7 bases align to TRBD2. The germline V gene has CDR1 MNHNS and CDR2 SASEGT. Trimming took 6 bases from V and 0 from J; bases not matched to a gene: 7. The CDR3 has 16 amino acids. CDR3 DNA: TGTGCCAGCAGCTACCTAGCGGTTACGAACACCGGGGAGCTGTTTTTT. Protein product: CASSYLAVTNTGELFF.

This clone was recorded at least ten times. This rearrangement joins TRBV20-1 to TRBJ2-3; 10 bases line up with TRBD2. The V gene end was trimmed by 2 bases and the J gene end by 5 bases; junction bases not matched to a gene: 1. CDR3 length equals 13 residues. The germline V gene encodes CDR1 DFQATT and CDR2 SNEGSKA (reference sequence). The CDR3 sequence: CSARLAGVDTQYF. CDR3 sequence (DNA): TGCAGTGCTAGACTAGCGGGAGTAGATACGCAGTATTTT.

This clone was seen a handful of times. The chain is built from TRBV9 and TRBJ1-6; TRBD1 is a possible D gene (5 bases). V dropped 0 bases and J dropped 4 bases, with 11 bases sitting between them. CDR3 length equals 16 residues. Germline lookup yields CDR1 SGDLS and CDR2 YYNGEE. CDR3 nucleotides: TGTGCCAGCAGCGTAGCTCCGACAGAGTATAATTCACCCCTCCACTTT. This gives the protein CASSVAPTEYNSPLHF.

This clone came up many times. The chain combines TRBV12-5 with TRBJ2-7, with a possible D match to TRBD1 (6 bases). This CDR3 comprises 12 residues. Germline-derived CDR1 and CDR2 are LGHNT and FRNRAP. Trimming left V 5 bases short and J 6 bases short, with 11 bases between. Written as DNA, the CDR3 is TGTGCTAGTGGTACAGGGCTGGGCGAGCAGTACTTC. Its protein is CASGTGLGEQYF. The full variable domain, rest sourced from reference TRBV12-5 and TRBJ2-7, is DARVTQTPRHKVTEMGQEVTMRCQPILGHNTVFWYRQTMMQGLELLAYFRNRAPLDDSGMPKDRFSAEMPDATLATLKIQPSEPRDSAVYFCASGTGLGEQYFGPGTRLTVT.

This clone was detected only a few times. The chain couples TRBV24-1 to TRBJ2-3; the D gene is possibly TRBD2 (5 bases). The germline V and J ends were trimmed by 9 bases and 2 bases, with 11 bases remaining between them. This CDR3 is built from 13 residues. The germline V gene has CDR1 KGHDR and CDR2 SFDVKD. CDR3 bases: TGTGCCACCGGGGAACGGGACACAGATACGCAGTATTTT. Translating it yields CATGERDTDTQYF.

The table lists this clone with many counts. V usage is TRBV2 and J usage is TRBJ1-2, with TRBD1 matching 9 bases. Germline assignment: CDR1 SNHLY and CDR2 FYNNEI. This CDR3 has 16 amino acids. The trim removed 5 bases at V and 6 bases at J, leaving 13 bases unmatched. The CDR3 bases are TGTGCCAGCAGTTCCCCCACGGGACAGGGCAAACATGGCTACACCTTC. Amino acids: CASSSPTGQGKHGYTF. The variable domain in full, with the rest retrieved from reference TRBV2 and TRBJ1-2, is EPEVTQTPSHQVTQMGQEVILRCVPISNHLYFYWYRQILGQKVEFLVSFYNNEISEKSEIFDDQFSVERPDGSNFTLKIRSTKLEDSAMYFCASSSPTGQGKHGYTFGSGTRLTVV.

The gene calls are TRBV30 and TRBJ2-3; no clear D. V dropped 2 bases and J dropped 2 bases, with 8 bases sitting between them. There are 13 residues in the CDR3. The germline CDR1 and CDR2 sequences are GTSNPN and SVGIG (reference sequence). The CDR3 loop reads CAWSIQATDTQYF. CDR3 coding DNA: TGTGCCTGGAGTATCCAGGCCACAGATACGCAGTATTTT.

In this sample, this clone turned up many times. The genes are TRBV2 and TRBJ1-1; weak D call: TRBD1 (6 bases). The length of the CDR3 is 15 residues. Germline V gene sequence: CDR1 SNHLY, CDR2 FYNNEI. Trimming pared 7 bases from V and 4 bases from J, leaving 19 bases between. CDR3 residues: CASNLGRGGITEAFF. The CDR3 DNA follows: TGTGCCAGCAACCTAGGCAGGGGTGGGATCACTGAAGCTTTCTTT.

Concerning this clone itself: At one of its ends the junction is not consistent with the germline gene, which may arise from a read error. The V gene is TRBV9, the J gene TRBJ1-2; D gene ambiguous. This CDR3 is built from 13 residues. Germline V gene data show CDR1 as SGDLS and CDR2 as YYNGEE. For the CDR3, the DNA is TGTGCCTGCAGCGTAGATATAGCCTATTGCTACACCTTC. It encodes CACSVDIAYCYTF.

Ten or more counts support this clone. The chain carries TRBV7-8 and TRBJ2-7; 7 bases are a match to TRBD1. Trimming at V came to 7 bases and at J to 5 bases, leaving 8 bases not matched to a gene. CDR3 length: 13 residues. CDR1 SGHVS and CDR2 FQNEAQ come from the germline V gene. CDR3 nucleotides: TGTGCCAGCAACCCGACAGGGAACCACGAGCAGTACTTC. This sequence encodes CASNPTGNHEQYF.

In its sample, this clone was seen many times. The CDR3 is CASSEIGPYEQYF. CDR3 coding DNA: TGTGCCAGCAGTGAAATAGGGCCCTACGAGCAGTACTTC. The V gene is TRBV6-1, the J gene TRBJ2-7; D is undetermined. The V gene lost 2 bases and the J gene lost 2 bases, with 7 bases spanning the gap. Germline V gives CDR1 MNHNS, CDR2 SASEGT. The CDR3 extends over 13 amino acids.

The table lists this clone with a few counts. This chain links TRBV28 with TRBJ2-1; D may be TRBD2 (6 bases). Trimming left V 4 bases short and J 1 base short, with 11 bases between. The CDR3 consists of 15 residues. Per germline, CDR1 MDHEN and CDR2 SYDVKM. CDR3 loop: CASSWTGASYNEQFF. As DNA, the CDR3 is TGTGCCAGCAGTTGGACGGGAGCGTCCTACAATGAGCAGTTCTTC.

Remarks on this clone: A clone one base away is much larger, so this may be a read error. The chain links TRBV28 to TRBJ1-2; the D is unclear. The germline gives CDR1 MDHEN, CDR2 SYDVKM. The CDR3 runs 13 residues. The V end lost 11 bases, the J end lost 7 bases, and 20 bases lay between the germline ends. The CDR3: CAGDGQGRFGYTF. CDR3 nucleotides: TGTGCCGGCGACGGTCAAGGGCGATTTGGCTACACCTTC.

This clone has only a few counts. The rearrangement links TRBV19 to TRBJ1-2; 7 bases match TRBD1. Looked up from germline, CDR1 is LNHDA and CDR2 is SQIVND (reference sequence). The V segment lost 6 bases and the J segment 4 bases; nucleotides outside the gene matches: 8. This CDR3 has 14 residues. CDR3 in amino acids: CASSRTGQGYGYTF. CDR3 nucleotide sequence: TGTGCCAGTAGCAGGACAGGCCAGGGCTATGGCTACACCTTC. Drawing the rest from reference TRBV19 and TRBJ1-2, the complete variable domain is DGGITQSPKYLFRKEGQNVTLSCEQNLNHDAMYWYRQDPGQGLRLIYYSQIVNDFQKGDIAEGYSVSREKKESFPLTVTSAQKNPTAFYLCASSRTGQGYGYTFGSGTRLTVV.